This TCR beta chain was retrieved from a study of cytomegalovirus exposure and HLA in healthy donors. The germline gives CDR1 LNHDA, CDR2 SQIVND (reference sequence). With 4 bases removed from V and 2 bases from J, the gap between germline ends came to 18 bases. The CDR3 sequence is 18 residues long. A multiplex PCR was run with 60 Vbeta primers and 13 Jbeta primers. The protocol was immunoSEQ multiplex PCR, while the TCRdb copy is restricted to in-frame clones and leaves out a portion. The table has more than 110,000 clones, over 60% seen once; the top ten hold around 1.3%. The chain has TRBV19 and TRBJ2-6; maybe TRBD1 (6 bases). The TCR sequence derives from a male donor in good health and CMV-seropositive. The source material was PBMCs. CDR3 residues: CASSTWTPTGAGANVLTF. The CDR3 DNA sequence: TGTGCCAGTAGTACCTGGACACCGACAGGCGCTGGGGCCAACGTCCTGACTTTC.